What follows are 16 T cell receptor beta chains derived from one specimen sequenced in a study of T-cell reconstitution after alpha-beta-depleted transplantation in children. Unique molecular identifiers were used in preparing the TCRbeta library. Via MiXCR, TCRdb re-called the PCR reads, giving one row per CDR3 protein. The sample holds about 640,000 distinct CDR3 sequences, 16% seen once. The specimen comprised PBMCs from the stem cell graft donor, sampled from the stem cell graft. The source of these receptors is a human donor who donated a stem cell graft to a child with acute myeloid leukemia.

This clonotype was seen at least ten times. The chain is built from TRBV20-1 and TRBJ1-1; 9 positions agree with TRBD1. V lost 5 bases, J lost 5 bases, and 6 bases stayed unmatched. Per germline, CDR1 DFQATT and CDR2 SNEGSKA (reference sequence). The CDR3 length is 13 residues. DNA of the CDR3: TGCAGTGCTGCACAGGGGGCGCGGACTGAAGCTTTCTTT. It translates to CSAAQGARTEAFF.

The genes are TRBV6-1 and TRBJ1-5; no reliable D call. V was cut by 5 bases and J by 4 bases, with 15 bases left in between. CDR1 MNHNS and CDR2 SASEGT come from the germline V gene. The CDR3 covers 15 residues. The CDR3 protein is CASSTHRRRNQPQHF. CDR3 coding DNA: TGTGCCAGCAGTACACATCGTCGGCGGAATCAGCCCCAGCATTTT.

This clonotype appeared many times. The chain couples TRBV29-1 to TRBJ2-2, with D perhaps TRBD2 (6 bases). CDR3 size: 14 residues. The V gene's germline CDR1 is SQVTM and CDR2 ANQGSEA. The ends were cut back, 2 bases at V and 1 base at J, with 8 bases in the middle. CDR3 sequence (DNA): TGCAGCGTTGAATGGGGACTGAACACCGGGGAGCTGTTTTTT. Protein: CSVEWGLNTGELFF.

This clonotype has a count of ten or more. The J gene is TRBJ2-2, the V gene TRBV20-1; D is uncertain. The V end lost 2 bases, the J end lost 3 bases, and 13 bases lay between the germline ends. Germline lookup yields CDR1 DFQATT and CDR2 SNEGSKA (reference sequence). There are 15 residues in the CDR3. The CDR3 spells CSARPGPWDTGELFF. CDR3 sequence (DNA): TGCAGTGCTAGACCCGGACCCTGGGACACCGGGGAGCTGTTTTTT.

The chain carries TRBV6-6 and TRBJ1-1, with TRBD1 matching 10 bases. CDR1 is MNHNY, CDR2 SVGAGI, per germline (reference sequence). CDR3 size: 12 residues. Germline trimming cut 11 bases from V and 8 bases from J; bases unmatched to any gene: 8. This chain's CDR3 is CAAQGQGEEAFF. The CDR3 DNA reads TGTGCCGCCCAAGGACAGGGGGAAGAAGCTTTCTTT.

This clonotype has a count of ten or more. The rearrangement links TRBV5-1 to TRBJ2-7; D gene ambiguous. This CDR3 has 15 amino acids. CDR1 is SGHRS and CDR2 is YFSETQ in the germline V gene. The V end was cut by 4 bases, the J end by 3 bases, with 17 bases between. In DNA form, the CDR3 reads TGCGCCAGCAGCCCAGTGGAGCCTTCGAACTACGAGCAGTACGTC. It is translated as CASSPVEPSNYEQYV.

The chain combines TRBV10-3 with TRBJ1-6; D is unclear. The CDR3 has 14 residues. The ends were cut back, 3 bases at V and 5 bases at J, with 8 bases in the middle. CDR1 and CDR2 (germline): ENHRY, SYGVKD. The CDR3 here is CAISEGQNNSPLHF. CDR3 DNA: TGTGCCATCAGTGAAGGTCAGAATAATTCACCCCTCCACTTT.

The chain joins TRBV5-1 to TRBJ2-4; 11 bases match TRBD2. Trimming at V came to 1 base and at J to 0 bases, leaving 9 bases not matched to a gene. This CDR3 has 19 amino acids. Germline V lookup: CDR1 SGHRS, CDR2 YFSETQ. The CDR3 sequence: CASSLRLAGGLLAKNIQYF. The CDR3 DNA sequence: TGCGCCAGCAGCTTGCGGCTAGCGGGGGGCCTCCTAGCCAAAAACATTCAGTACTTC.

This clonotype was observed many times. The rearrangement joins TRBV29-1 to TRBJ2-3; 14 nucleotides match TRBD2. The V gene's germline CDR1 is SQVTM and CDR2 ANQGSEA. V dropped 4 bases and J dropped 4; count of bases not matched to a gene: 7. The CDR3 extends over 16 amino acids. The CDR3 DNA reads as TGCAGCGTTGCCGGGACTAGCGGGGGAGCCGCAGATACGCAGTATTTT. It is translated as CSVAGTSGGAADTQYF.

CDR3 loop: CASSQDPRSPLHF. CDR3 coding DNA: TGCGCCAGCAGCCAAGACCCGCGTTCACCCCTCCACTTT. The V call is TRBV4-3, the J call TRBJ1-6; no clear D. The CDR3 spans 13 residues. V lost 0 bases, J lost 9 bases, and 6 bases lay in between. Germline assignment: CDR1 LGHNA and CDR2 YSLEER.

This clonotype was seen a handful of times. This chain joins TRBV5-6 and TRBJ1-5; 7 bases map to TRBD1. The length of the CDR3 is 15 residues. The J segment lost 5 bases and the V segment lost 2 bases, leaving 7 bases of the junction unmatched. Germline-derived CDR1 and CDR2 are SGHDT and YYEEEE. CDR3 DNA sequence: TGTGCCAGCAGCTTCAGGGGGGTTGGGGATCAGCCCCAGCATTTT. This sequence encodes CASSFRGVGDQPQHF.

This clonotype was observed a single time. The chain links TRBV4-3 to TRBJ2-1, with D tentatively TRBD1 or TRBD2 (6 bases each). Trimming left V 3 bases short and J 8 bases short, with 20 bases between. The CDR3 is 16 residues long. Germline-derived CDR1 and CDR2 are LGHNA and YSLEER. The CDR3 protein is CASSHLLGGPWDEQFF. The CDR3 DNA reads TGCGCCAGCAGCCATTTACTGGGGGGCCCTTGGGATGAGCAGTTCTTC.

This clonotype was counted between two and nine times. This chain links TRBV7-9 with TRBJ2-3, with D perhaps matching TRBD1 (5 bases). The CDR3 totals 15 residues. Trimming took off 0 bases at V and 4 bases at J, with 11 bases between the two ends. Germline values: CDR1 SEHNR, CDR2 FQNEAQ (reference sequence). This CDR3 reads CASSLALVRADTQYF. Here the CDR3 DNA reads TGTGCCAGCAGCTTAGCCCTCGTCAGGGCAGATACGCAGTATTTT. Using reference TRBV7-9 and TRBJ2-3 for the parts outside the CDR3, the full variable domain is DTGVSQNPRHKITKRGQNVTFRCDPISEHNRLYWYRQTLGQGPEFLTYFQNEAQLEKSRLLSDRFSAERPKGSFSTLEIQRTEQGDSAMYLCASSLALVRADTQYFGPGTRLTVL.

The chain uses TRBV12-3 or TRBV12-4 and TRBJ1-1; TRBD1 might be the D (6 bases). The CDR3 sequence is 13 residues long. Trimming removed 3 bases at V and 7 bases at J, with 12 bases between. CDR3 residues: CASSLVGTREAFF. CDR3 DNA: TGTGCCAGCAGTTTGGTGGGGACACGTGAAGCTTTCTTT.

To note about this clonotype: Being one base from a much bigger clone, this may be a read error. The chain has TRBV29-1 and TRBJ1-2, with D perhaps TRBD1 (5 bases). CDR3 length: 12 residues. Trimming took off 1 base at V and 4 bases at J, with 7 bases between the two ends. Per germline, CDR1 SQVTM and CDR2 ANQGSEA. CDR3 amino acids: CSVEGDGYGYTF. The CDR3 DNA reads as TGCAGCGTTGAAGGGGACGGCTATGGCTACACCTTC.

CDR3 residues: CASSPGDRGDETQYF. As DNA, the CDR3 is TGCGCCAGCAGCCCAGGGGACAGGGGTGACGAGACCCAGTACTTC. The genes are TRBV5-1 and TRBJ2-5, with 10 nucleotides matching TRBD1. The CDR3 extends over 15 amino acids. V gave up 4 bases and J gave up 5 bases; unmatched junction bases: 8. Germline V lookup: CDR1 SGHRS, CDR2 YFSETQ. The complete variable domain, with remaining parts taken from reference TRBV5-1 and TRBJ2-5, reads KAGVTQTPRYLIKTRGQQVTLSCSPISGHRSVSWYQQTPGQGLQFLFEYFSETQRNKGNFPGRFSGRQFSNSRSEMNVSTLELGDSALYLCASSPGDRGDETQYFGPGTRLLVL.